This is a list of T cell receptor beta chains from one sample in a study of T-cell reconstitution after alpha-beta-depleted transplantation in children. TCRdb redid the calling of the PCR reads with MiXCR, one entry per CDR3 protein. The sample contains 150,000 to 250,000 distinct CDR3 sequences, 13% to 15% of which appear only once. Sample: PBMCs from the stem cell graft donor, taken from the stem cell graft. The receptors were gathered from a human donor who donated a stem cell graft to a child with acute lymphoblastic leukemia. CDR3s include the opening cysteine and the closing phenylalanine or tryptophan. Fields, in order: J gene, V gene, clone size, D gene, CDR3 DNA, CDR3 protein. D genes are given only for firm matches. Part of the rows lack a size; the others show once, few, many or a class for expanded clones.

J gene: TRBJ1-2; V gene: TRBV12-3/TRBV12-4; clone size: many; D gene: .; CDR3 DNA: TGTGCCAGCAGTTCCTTGACAGGAGCTAACTATGGCTACACCTTC; CDR3 protein: CASSSLTGANYGYTF
J gene: TRBJ2-1; V gene: TRBV4-1; clone size: few; D gene: .; CDR3 DNA: TGCGCCAGCAGCCAAGCCGTTTGGCCCCCCACCTACAATGAGCAGTTCTTC; CDR3 protein: CASSQAVWPPTYNEQFF
J gene: TRBJ2-3; V gene: TRBV5-8; clone size: many; D gene: .; CDR3 DNA: TGTGCCAGCAGCTGGGGGTTCCAGGGTGGCACAGATACGCAGTATTTT; CDR3 protein: CASSWGFQGGTDTQYF
J gene: TRBJ2-1; V gene: TRBV7-9; clone size: .; D gene: .; CDR3 DNA: TGTGCCACCAGCTTAGCTGTTGAGCAGTTCTTC; CDR3 protein: CATSLAVEQFF
J gene: TRBJ2-1; V gene: TRBV12-3/TRBV12-4; clone size: many; D gene: .; CDR3 DNA: TGTGCCAGCAAGCCCAGGACAGTCTTCAATGAGCAGTTCTTC; CDR3 protein: CASKPRTVFNEQFF
J gene: TRBJ2-2; V gene: TRBV3-1; clone size: .; D gene: .; CDR3 DNA: TGTGCCAGCAGCCCTCCGGGGTTCACCGGGGAGCTGTTTTTT; CDR3 protein: CASSPPGFTGELFF
J gene: TRBJ1-1; V gene: TRBV30; clone size: .; D gene: .; CDR3 DNA: TGTGCCTGGGGGTATCAGGTGAGCCCTGAAGCTTTCTTT; CDR3 protein: CAWGYQVSPEAFF
J gene: TRBJ2-5; V gene: TRBV24-1; clone size: many; D gene: .; CDR3 DNA: TGTGCCACCAGTGATCCGTCCACAGGCTACCAAGAGACCCAGTACTTC; CDR3 protein: CATSDPSTGYQETQYF
J gene: TRBJ1-5; V gene: TRBV10-3; clone size: .; D gene: TRBD1; CDR3 DNA: TGTGCCATCAGTGAATCAGGACAGGGGAATCAGCCCCAGCATTTT; CDR3 protein: CAISESGQGNQPQHF
J gene: TRBJ2-7; V gene: TRBV7-9; clone size: many; D gene: .; CDR3 DNA: TGTGCCAGCAGTCCCTCCTCAAGTCCCACTTACGAGCAGTACTTC; CDR3 protein: CASSPSSSPTYEQYF
J gene: TRBJ2-7; V gene: TRBV12-3/TRBV12-4; clone size: few; D gene: .; CDR3 DNA: TGTGCCAGTAGTCCCCTCCCCGGGGATCCCCGCGGGGAGCAGTACTTC; CDR3 protein: CASSPLPGDPRGEQYF
J gene: TRBJ1-1; V gene: TRBV7-9; clone size: few; D gene: .; CDR3 DNA: TGTGCCAGCAGCCAGACAGGGAACACTGAAGCTTTCTTT; CDR3 protein: CASSQTGNTEAFF
J gene: TRBJ1-1; V gene: TRBV19; clone size: .; D gene: .; CDR3 DNA: TGTGCCAGTAGTTGGCCAGGGTCGAACACTGAAGCTTTCTTT; CDR3 protein: CASSWPGSNTEAFF
J gene: TRBJ2-1; V gene: TRBV12-3/TRBV12-4; clone size: many; D gene: TRBD1; CDR3 DNA: TGTGCCAGCAGCTACACCCGAGACAGGGTTGAGCAGTTCTTC; CDR3 protein: CASSYTRDRVEQFF
J gene: TRBJ2-7; V gene: TRBV6-1; clone size: many; D gene: .; CDR3 DNA: TGTGCCAGCAAGAGGGACGCTGCCTACGAGCAGTACTTC; CDR3 protein: CASKRDAAYEQYF
J gene: TRBJ2-7; V gene: TRBV20-1; clone size: .; D gene: .; CDR3 DNA: TGCAGTGCAAGGACCCTAGCGTACGAGCAGTACTTC; CDR3 protein: CSARTLAYEQYF
J gene: TRBJ1-6; V gene: TRBV12-3/TRBV12-4; clone size: many; D gene: .; CDR3 DNA: TGTGCCAGCAGCCGCAAAGGGAGGTCACCCCTCCACTTT; CDR3 protein: CASSRKGRSPLHF
J gene: TRBJ2-2; V gene: TRBV7-6; clone size: once; D gene: .; CDR3 DNA: TGTGCCAGCAGCTCATCCGAGGGCGGGGAGCTGTTTTTT; CDR3 protein: CASSSSEGGELFF
J gene: TRBJ2-1; V gene: TRBV20-1; clone size: many; D gene: TRBD2; CDR3 DNA: TGCAGTGCTAAGTCTGAGCGGGACTACAATGAGCAGTTCTTC; CDR3 protein: CSAKSERDYNEQFF
J gene: TRBJ2-7; V gene: TRBV11-3; clone size: many; D gene: .; CDR3 DNA: TGTGCCAGCAGCTTATTAAGGGGCCACGAGCAGTACTTC; CDR3 protein: CASSLLRGHEQYF
J gene: TRBJ2-2; V gene: TRBV6-4; clone size: .; D gene: .; CDR3 DNA: TGTGCCAGCAGAGGCCACAGGAACACCGGGGAGCTGTTTTTT; CDR3 protein: CASRGHRNTGELFF
J gene: TRBJ1-2; V gene: TRBV7-9; clone size: few; D gene: .; CDR3 DNA: TGTGCCAGCAGCCCAGAAGTCCCAGGGTATGGCTACACCTTC; CDR3 protein: CASSPEVPGYGYTF
J gene: TRBJ1-2; V gene: TRBV6-1; clone size: many; D gene: .; CDR3 DNA: TGTGCCAGCAGCCCGAGACTTGGTTCCCTCGGGCAGGGCTATGGCTACACCTTC; CDR3 protein: CASSPRLGSLGQGYGYTF
J gene: TRBJ1-1; V gene: TRBV5-1; clone size: few; D gene: TRBD1; CDR3 DNA: TGCGCCAGCAGCTACCTAAGGGACAGGGAGAGAATGAACACTGAAGCTTTCTTT; CDR3 protein: CASSYLRDRERMNTEAFF
J gene: TRBJ1-1; V gene: TRBV5-1; clone size: many; D gene: TRBD1; CDR3 DNA: TGCGCCAGCAGCCAGGCCGACAGGGCTGGGACTGAAGCTTTCTTT; CDR3 protein: CASSQADRAGTEAFF
J gene: TRBJ2-6; V gene: TRBV25-1; clone size: many; D gene: .; CDR3 DNA: TGTGCCAGCAGTGAAACGATTGAGGGGGCCAACGTCCTGACTTTC; CDR3 protein: CASSETIEGANVLTF
J gene: TRBJ2-1; V gene: TRBV5-1; clone size: many; D gene: .; CDR3 DNA: TGCGCCAGCAGCCAAGGGACTCCAGACTACAATGAGCAGTTCTTC; CDR3 protein: CASSQGTPDYNEQFF
J gene: TRBJ2-7; V gene: TRBV12-3/TRBV12-4; clone size: many; D gene: TRBD1; CDR3 DNA: TGTGCCAGCAGCCGAGGACAGGGGTGGGACGAGCAGTACTTC; CDR3 protein: CASSRGQGWDEQYF
J gene: TRBJ2-7; V gene: TRBV28; clone size: many; D gene: .; CDR3 DNA: TGTGCCAGCACGGCCGGGGACGTAATCTACGAGCAGTACTTC; CDR3 protein: CASTAGDVIYEQYF
J gene: TRBJ2-7; V gene: TRBV5-1; clone size: many; D gene: .; CDR3 DNA: TGCGCCAGCACACAGGGCTACGAGCAGTACTTC; CDR3 protein: CASTQGYEQYF
J gene: TRBJ2-3; V gene: TRBV5-1; clone size: many; D gene: TRBD2; CDR3 DNA: TGCGCCAGCAGCTTGGAACTAGCGGGAGGTCATACGCAGTATTTT; CDR3 protein: CASSLELAGGHTQYF
J gene: TRBJ1-1; V gene: TRBV10-3; clone size: many; D gene: .; CDR3 DNA: TGTGCCATCAGTGAGTCTGCGGGGCTCGGAACTGAAGCTTTCTTT; CDR3 protein: CAISESAGLGTEAFF
J gene: TRBJ2-1; V gene: TRBV3-1; clone size: many; D gene: .; CDR3 DNA: TGTGCCAGCAGCCTCAAGACCACCTACAATGAGCAGTTCTTC; CDR3 protein: CASSLKTTYNEQFF
J gene: TRBJ2-5; V gene: TRBV20-1; clone size: few; D gene: .; CDR3 DNA: TGCAGTGTTAGCCCCCAGGGGCGCCAAGAGACCCAGTACTTC; CDR3 protein: CSVSPQGRQETQYF
J gene: TRBJ2-7; V gene: TRBV29-1; clone size: many; D gene: TRBD2; CDR3 DNA: TGCAGCGTAAGACTAGCGGATTACGAGCAGTACTTC; CDR3 protein: CSVRLADYEQYF
J gene: TRBJ2-7; V gene: TRBV5-1; clone size: few; D gene: .; CDR3 DNA: TGCGCCAGCAGCTTTTCTGGTCCAGCGGTAACCTACGAGCAGTACTTC; CDR3 protein: CASSFSGPAVTYEQYF
J gene: TRBJ2-7; V gene: TRBV27; clone size: many; D gene: .; CDR3 DNA: TGTGCCAGCAGTGGGTATCCAGCCTACGAGCAGTACTTC; CDR3 protein: CASSGYPAYEQYF
J gene: TRBJ2-1; V gene: TRBV20-1; clone size: many; D gene: .; CDR3 DNA: TGCAGTGCCATTAACCGGGACCCCTCATACAATGAGCAGTTCTTC; CDR3 protein: CSAINRDPSYNEQFF
J gene: TRBJ1-2; V gene: TRBV5-4; clone size: .; D gene: .; CDR3 DNA: TGTGCCAGCAGCTGGGGGGATAACTATGGCTACACCTTC; CDR3 protein: CASSWGDNYGYTF
J gene: TRBJ1-1; V gene: TRBV20-1; clone size: many; D gene: .; CDR3 DNA: TGCAGTGCTAGAGATTTTAACGCGAACACTGAAGCTTTCTTT; CDR3 protein: CSARDFNANTEAFF
J gene: TRBJ1-3; V gene: TRBV20-1; clone size: .; D gene: TRBD1; CDR3 DNA: TGCAGTGCTAGTAGCTCCGGACAGGGTAGAAACACCATATATTTT; CDR3 protein: CSASSSGQGRNTIYF
J gene: TRBJ1-3; V gene: TRBV3-1; clone size: many; D gene: TRBD1; CDR3 DNA: TGTGCCAGCAGCCAAAGGGGGCCCTTCACCATATATTTT; CDR3 protein: CASSQRGPFTIYF
J gene: TRBJ2-3; V gene: TRBV20-1; clone size: many; D gene: TRBD2; CDR3 DNA: TGCAGTGCTAGACTAGCGGGATCGGCAGATACGCAGTATTTT; CDR3 protein: CSARLAGSADTQYF
J gene: TRBJ2-1; V gene: TRBV6-1; clone size: few; D gene: TRBD1; CDR3 DNA: TGTGCCAGCAGGCCCCCCGGACAGGGGAACTACAATGAGCAGTTCTTC; CDR3 protein: CASRPPGQGNYNEQFF
J gene: TRBJ2-2; V gene: TRBV25-1; clone size: .; D gene: .; CDR3 DNA: TGTGCCAGCAGTGACCAAAAAAACACCGGGGAGCTGTTTTTT; CDR3 protein: CASSDQKNTGELFF
J gene: TRBJ1-1; V gene: TRBV7-6; clone size: .; D gene: .; CDR3 DNA: TGTGCCAGCAGCAACGGGGCGGACATGAACACTGAAGCTTTCTTT; CDR3 protein: CASSNGADMNTEAFF
J gene: TRBJ2-1; V gene: TRBV11-2; clone size: few; D gene: .; CDR3 DNA: TGTGCCAGCAGCTTAGTGGTTTATGAGCAGTTCTTC; CDR3 protein: CASSLVVYEQFF